This TCR beta chain appears in the sequencing data of a study of T cell responses to AZD1222 COVID-19 vaccine. In the case of this clone: What it binds is not known.

Researchers grouped second doses given at about 4 or about 12 weeks into one pool. Assay used: immunoSEQ multiplex PCR; TCRdb lists only in-frame clones, some missing. Among 90,000 to 120,000 clones listed, about 92% were seen once. Regarding the study as a whole: Sampling captured repertoires only after the peak T cell response. Spike-spanning, vaccine-associated CD4 TCRs were dominant at 160-218 and 743-854. The sample set comprised mostly white British donors with more females, and clonal diversity was possibly underestimated.

CDR1 is SGHDN and CDR2 is FVKESK in the germline V gene. The CDR3 extends over 17 amino acids. Trimming took 2 bases from V and 3 from J, leaving 20 bases between them. The chain is built from TRBV14 and TRBJ2-7; D remains unclear. The clonotype originates from an adult who received the AZD1222 COVID-19 vaccine. The material sequenced was peripheral blood, taken 28 days after the second AZD1222 dose. Written as DNA, the CDR3 is TGTGCCAGCAGCCAATCCCCCCCGGAGCCTAAATTCTACGAGCAGTACTTC. Translated: CASSQSPPEPKFYEQYF.